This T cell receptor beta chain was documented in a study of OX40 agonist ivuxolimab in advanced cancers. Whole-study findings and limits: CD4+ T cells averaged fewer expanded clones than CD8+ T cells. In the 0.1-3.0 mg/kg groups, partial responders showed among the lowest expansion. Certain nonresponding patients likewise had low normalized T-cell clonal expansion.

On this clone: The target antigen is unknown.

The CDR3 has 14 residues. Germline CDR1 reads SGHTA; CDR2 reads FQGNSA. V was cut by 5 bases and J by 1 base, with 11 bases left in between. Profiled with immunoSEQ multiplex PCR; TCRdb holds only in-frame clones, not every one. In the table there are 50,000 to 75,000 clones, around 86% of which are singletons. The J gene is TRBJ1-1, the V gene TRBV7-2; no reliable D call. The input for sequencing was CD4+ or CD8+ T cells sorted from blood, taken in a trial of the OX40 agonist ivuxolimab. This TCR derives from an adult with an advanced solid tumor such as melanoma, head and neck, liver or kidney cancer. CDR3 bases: TGTGCCAGCAGCGGAGGACCTTCGAACACTGAAGCTTTCTTT. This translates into CASSGGPSNTEAFF. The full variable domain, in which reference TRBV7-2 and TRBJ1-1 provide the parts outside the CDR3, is GAGVSQSPSNKVTEKGKDVELRCDPISGHTALYWYRQSLGQGLEFLIYFQGNSAPDKSGLPSDRFSAERTGGSVSTLTIQRTQQEDSAVYLCASSGGPSNTEAFFGQGTRLTVV.